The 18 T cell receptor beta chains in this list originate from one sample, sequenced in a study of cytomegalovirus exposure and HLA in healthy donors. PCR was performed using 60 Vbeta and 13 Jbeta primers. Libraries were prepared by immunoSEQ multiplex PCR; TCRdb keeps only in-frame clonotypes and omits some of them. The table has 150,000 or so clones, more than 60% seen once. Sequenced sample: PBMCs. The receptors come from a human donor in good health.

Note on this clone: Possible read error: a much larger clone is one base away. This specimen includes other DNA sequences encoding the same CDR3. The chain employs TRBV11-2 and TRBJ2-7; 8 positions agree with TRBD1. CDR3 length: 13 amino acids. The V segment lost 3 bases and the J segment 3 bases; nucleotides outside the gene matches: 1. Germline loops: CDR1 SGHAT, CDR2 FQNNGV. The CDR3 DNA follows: TGTGCCAGCAGCTTGGGACAGGTCTACGAGCAGTACTTC. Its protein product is CASSLGQVYEQYF.

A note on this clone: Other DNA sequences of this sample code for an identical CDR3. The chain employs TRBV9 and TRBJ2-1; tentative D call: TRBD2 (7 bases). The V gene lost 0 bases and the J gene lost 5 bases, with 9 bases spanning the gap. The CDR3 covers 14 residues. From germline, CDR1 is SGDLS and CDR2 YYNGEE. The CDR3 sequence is CASSVAGGHNEQFF. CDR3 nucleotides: TGTGCCAGCAGCGTAGCGGGGGGCCACAATGAGCAGTTCTTC. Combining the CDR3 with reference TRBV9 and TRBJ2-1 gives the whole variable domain DSGVTQTPKHLITATGQRVTLRCSPRSGDLSVYWYQQSLDQGLQFLIQYYNGEERAKGNILERFSAQQFPDLHSELNLSSLELGDSALYFCASSVAGGHNEQFFGPGTRLTVL.

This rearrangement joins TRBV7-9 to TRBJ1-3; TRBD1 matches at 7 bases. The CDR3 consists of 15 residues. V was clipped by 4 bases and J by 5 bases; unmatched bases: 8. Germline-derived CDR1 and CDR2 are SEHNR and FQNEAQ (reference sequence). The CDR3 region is CASSSTGTVRNTIYF. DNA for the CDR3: TGTGCCAGCAGCTCAACCGGGACAGTCAGAAACACCATATATTTT.

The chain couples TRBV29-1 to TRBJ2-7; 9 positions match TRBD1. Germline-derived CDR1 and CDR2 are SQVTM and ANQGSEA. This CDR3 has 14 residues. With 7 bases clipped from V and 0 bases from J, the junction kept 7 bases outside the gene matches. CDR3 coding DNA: TGCAGCGGGGGGGACAGGGCTTCCTCCTACGAGCAGTACTTC. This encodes CSGGDRASSYEQYF.

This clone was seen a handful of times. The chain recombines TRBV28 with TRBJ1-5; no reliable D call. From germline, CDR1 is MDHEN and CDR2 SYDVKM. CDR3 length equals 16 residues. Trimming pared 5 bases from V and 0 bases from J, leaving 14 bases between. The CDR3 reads CASSAPGKASNQPQHF. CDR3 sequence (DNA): TGTGCCAGCAGTGCCCCGGGGAAAGCTAGCAATCAGCCCCAGCATTTT. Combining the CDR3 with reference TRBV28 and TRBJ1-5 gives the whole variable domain DVKVTQSSRYLVKRTGEKVFLECVQDMDHENMFWYRQDPGLGLRLIYFSYDVKMKEKGDIPEGYSVSREKKERFSLILESASTNQTSMYLCASSAPGKASNQPQHFGDGTRLSIL.

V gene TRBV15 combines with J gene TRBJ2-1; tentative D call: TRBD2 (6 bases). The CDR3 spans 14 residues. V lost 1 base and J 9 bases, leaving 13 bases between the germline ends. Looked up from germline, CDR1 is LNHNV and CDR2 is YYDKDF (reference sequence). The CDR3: CATSRGGEAGEQFF. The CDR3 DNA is TGTGCCACCAGCAGAGGAGGGGAAGCGGGTGAGCAGTTCTTC.

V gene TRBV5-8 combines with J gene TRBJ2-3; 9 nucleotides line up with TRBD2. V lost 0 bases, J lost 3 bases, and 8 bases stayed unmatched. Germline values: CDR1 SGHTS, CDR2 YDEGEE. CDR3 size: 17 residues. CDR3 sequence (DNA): TGTGCCAGCAGCTTGGGCGGGGGGGCTCTGAGGACAGATACGCAGTATTTT. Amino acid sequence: CASSLGGGALRTDTQYF.

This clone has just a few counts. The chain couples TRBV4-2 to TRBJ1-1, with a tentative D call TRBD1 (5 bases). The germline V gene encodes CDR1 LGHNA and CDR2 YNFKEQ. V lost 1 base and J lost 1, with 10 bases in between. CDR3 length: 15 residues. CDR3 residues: CASSQVLGGNTEAFF. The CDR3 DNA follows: TGTGCCAGCAGCCAAGTTCTGGGGGGGAACACTGAAGCTTTCTTT.

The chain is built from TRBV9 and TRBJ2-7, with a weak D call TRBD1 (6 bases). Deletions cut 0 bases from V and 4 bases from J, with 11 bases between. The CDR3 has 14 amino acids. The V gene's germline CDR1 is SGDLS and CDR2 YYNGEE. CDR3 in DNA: TGTGCCAGCAGCGTAGGTGGGGGCGTTTACGAGCAGTACTTC. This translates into CASSVGGGVYEQYF.

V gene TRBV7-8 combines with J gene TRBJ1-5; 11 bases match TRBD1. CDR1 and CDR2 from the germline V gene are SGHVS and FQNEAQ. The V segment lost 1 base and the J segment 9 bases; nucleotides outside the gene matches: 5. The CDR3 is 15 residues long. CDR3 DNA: TGTGCCAGCAGCTTAGTAAGGACAGGGGGCCGGCCCCAGCATTTT. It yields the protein CASSLVRTGGRPQHF.

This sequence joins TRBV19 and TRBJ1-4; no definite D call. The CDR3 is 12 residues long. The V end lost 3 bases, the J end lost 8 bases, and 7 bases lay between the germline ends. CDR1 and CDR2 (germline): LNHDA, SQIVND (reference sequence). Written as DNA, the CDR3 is TGTGCCAGTAGTATTCGCCGGGAAAAACTGTTTTTT. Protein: CASSIRREKLFF.

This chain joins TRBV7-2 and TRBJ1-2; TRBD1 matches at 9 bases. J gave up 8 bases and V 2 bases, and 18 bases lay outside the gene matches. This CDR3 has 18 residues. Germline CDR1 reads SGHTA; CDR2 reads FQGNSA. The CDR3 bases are TGTGCCAGCAGCTTATCTGGATCCGGGACAGGGTTTTCTTTCGGCTACACCTTC. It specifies CASSLSGSGTGFSFGYTF.

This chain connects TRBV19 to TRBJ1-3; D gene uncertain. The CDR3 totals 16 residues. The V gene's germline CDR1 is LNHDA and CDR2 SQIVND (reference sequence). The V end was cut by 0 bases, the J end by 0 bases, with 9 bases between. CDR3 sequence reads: CASSIDLSFSGNTIYF. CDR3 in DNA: TGTGCCAGTAGTATAGATCTATCGTTCTCTGGAAACACCATATATTTT. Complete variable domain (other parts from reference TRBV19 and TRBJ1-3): DGGITQSPKYLFRKEGQNVTLSCEQNLNHDAMYWYRQDPGQGLRLIYYSQIVNDFQKGDIAEGYSVSREKKESFPLTVTSAQKNPTAFYLCASSIDLSFSGNTIYFGEGSWLTVV.

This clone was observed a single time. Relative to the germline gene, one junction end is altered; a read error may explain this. Written as DNA, the CDR3 is TGCGCCAGCGGCTTGAACCCCGGAGGGGGCACAGATACGCAGTATTTT. This sequence encodes CASGLNPGGGTDTQYF. The gene calls are TRBV5-1 and TRBJ2-3; the D gene is possibly TRBD2 (6 bases). The CDR3 consists of 16 residues. Germline values: CDR1 SGHRS, CDR2 YFSETQ.

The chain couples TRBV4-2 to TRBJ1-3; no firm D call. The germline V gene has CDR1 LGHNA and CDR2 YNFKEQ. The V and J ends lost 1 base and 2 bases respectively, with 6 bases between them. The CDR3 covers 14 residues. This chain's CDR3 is CASSQGGTGNTIYF. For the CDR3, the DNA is TGTGCCAGCAGCCAAGGAGGGACTGGAAACACCATATATTTT.

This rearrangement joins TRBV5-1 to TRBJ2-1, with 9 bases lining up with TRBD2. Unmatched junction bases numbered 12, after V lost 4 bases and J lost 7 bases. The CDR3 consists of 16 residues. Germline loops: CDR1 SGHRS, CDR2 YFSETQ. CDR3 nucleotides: TGCGCCAGCAGCCTCGGGACTAGCCGGGTTATAAATGAGCAGTTCTTC. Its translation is CASSLGTSRVINEQFF.

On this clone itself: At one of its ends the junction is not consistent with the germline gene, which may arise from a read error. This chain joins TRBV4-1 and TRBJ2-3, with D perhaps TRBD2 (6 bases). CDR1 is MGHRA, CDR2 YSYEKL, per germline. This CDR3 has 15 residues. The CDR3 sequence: CASSLGTTGANTQYF. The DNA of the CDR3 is TGCGCTAGCAGCCTTGGGACCACGGGAGCCAATACGCAGTATTTT.

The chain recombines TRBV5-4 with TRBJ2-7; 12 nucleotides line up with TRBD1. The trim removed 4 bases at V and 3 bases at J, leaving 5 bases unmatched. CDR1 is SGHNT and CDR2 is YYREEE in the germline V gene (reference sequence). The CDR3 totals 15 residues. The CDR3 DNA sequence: TGTGCCAGCAGCGTGGGACAGGGGGCTTACTACGAGCAGTACTTC. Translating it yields CASSVGQGAYYEQYF.